This T cell receptor beta chain was recovered during a study of cytomegalovirus exposure and HLA in healthy donors. Study as a whole: A prior analysis found more than 90 million unique TCR beta sequences from around 180 million T cells. Broader study findings: Versus the roughly 670-donor mean, an Asian-associated ancestry cluster reportedly showed fewer N-insertions in a later analysis. HLA restriction was apparent for most CMV-associated TCR beta chains in a later analysis. TCR sequences were mostly rare, though some public TCRs occurred in many donors.

About this clone: What it recognizes is unknown.

The PCR ran on 60 Vbeta and 13 Jbeta primers. Repertoires were generated with immunoSEQ multiplex PCR, while TCRdb's copy carries only in-frame clones and drops some. This sample yields 150,000 to 200,000 clones, of which around four fifths are seen a single time; approximately 1.5% belongs to the top ten. This CDR3 spans 13 amino acids. The ends were cut back, 0 bases at V and 6 bases at J, with 7 bases in the middle. Looked up from germline, CDR1 is PRHDT and CDR2 is FYEKMQ (reference sequence). The source is a man between 18 and 35 years old in good health and CMV-seronegative. The V call is TRBV13, the J call TRBJ2-3; the D is unclear. The sample was PBMCs. Here the CDR3 DNA reads TGTGCCAGCAGCTTAGGTTCCGGGGATACGCAGTATTTT. It translates to CASSLGSGDTQYF.